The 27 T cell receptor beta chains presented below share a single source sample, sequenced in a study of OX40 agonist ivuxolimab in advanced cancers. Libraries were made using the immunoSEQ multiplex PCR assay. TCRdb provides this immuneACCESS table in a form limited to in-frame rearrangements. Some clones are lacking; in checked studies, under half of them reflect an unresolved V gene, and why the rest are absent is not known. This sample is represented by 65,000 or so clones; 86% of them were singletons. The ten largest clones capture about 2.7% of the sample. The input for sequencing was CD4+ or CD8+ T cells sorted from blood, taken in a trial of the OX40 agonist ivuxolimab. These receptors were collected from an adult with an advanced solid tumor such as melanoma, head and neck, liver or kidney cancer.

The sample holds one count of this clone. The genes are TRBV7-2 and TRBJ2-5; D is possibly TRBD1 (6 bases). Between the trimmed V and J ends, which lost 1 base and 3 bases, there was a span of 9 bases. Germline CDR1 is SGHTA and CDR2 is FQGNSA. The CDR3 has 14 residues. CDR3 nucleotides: TGTGCCAGCAGCTTAGGAAGACAGGAAGAGACCCAGTACTTC. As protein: CASSLGRQEETQYF.

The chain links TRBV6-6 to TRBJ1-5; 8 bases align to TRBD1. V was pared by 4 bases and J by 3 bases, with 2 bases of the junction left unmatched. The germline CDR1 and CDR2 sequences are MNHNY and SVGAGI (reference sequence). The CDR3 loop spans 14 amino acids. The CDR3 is CASSLTGANQPQHF. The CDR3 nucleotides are TGTGCCAGCAGTTTGACAGGGGCCAATCAGCCCCAGCATTTT.

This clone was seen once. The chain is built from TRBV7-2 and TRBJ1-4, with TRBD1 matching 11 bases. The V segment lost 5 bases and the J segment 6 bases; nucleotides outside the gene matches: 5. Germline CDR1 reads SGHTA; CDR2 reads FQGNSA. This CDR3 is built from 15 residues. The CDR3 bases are TGTGCCAGCAGCCCGGACAGGGGGCATGATGAAAAACTGTTTTTT. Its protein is CASSPDRGHDEKLFF.

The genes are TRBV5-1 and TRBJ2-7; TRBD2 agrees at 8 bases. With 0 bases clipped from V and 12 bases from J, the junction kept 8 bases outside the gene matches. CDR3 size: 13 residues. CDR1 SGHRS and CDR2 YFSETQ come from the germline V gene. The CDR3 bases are TGCGCCAGCAGCTTGGCCGGGACTAGGTACGCGTACTTC. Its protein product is CASSLAGTRYAYF.

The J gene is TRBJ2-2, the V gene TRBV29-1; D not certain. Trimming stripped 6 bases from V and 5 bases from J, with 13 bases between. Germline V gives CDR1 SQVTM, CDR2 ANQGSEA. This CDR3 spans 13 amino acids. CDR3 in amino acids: CSVDLIGTGELFF. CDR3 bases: TGCAGCGTCGATTTAATTGGGACCGGGGAGCTGTTTTTT.

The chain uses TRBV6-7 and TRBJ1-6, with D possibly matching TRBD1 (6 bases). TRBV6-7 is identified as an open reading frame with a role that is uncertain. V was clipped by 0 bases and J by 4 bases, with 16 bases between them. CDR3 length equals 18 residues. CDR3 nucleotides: TGTGCCAGCAGTTACTCGGCGGTCGGACAGAGGTATAATTCACCCCTCCACTTT. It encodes CASSYSAVGQRYNSPLHF.

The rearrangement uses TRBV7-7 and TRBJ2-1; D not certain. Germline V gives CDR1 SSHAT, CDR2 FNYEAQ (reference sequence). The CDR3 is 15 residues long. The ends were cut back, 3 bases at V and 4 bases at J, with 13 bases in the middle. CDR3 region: CASSLSPVNYNEQFF. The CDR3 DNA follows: TGTGCCAGCAGCTTGAGTCCGGTAAATTACAATGAGCAGTTCTTC. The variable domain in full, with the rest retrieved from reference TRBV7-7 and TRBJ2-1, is GAGVSQSPRYKVTKRGQDVTLRCDPISSHATLYWYQQALGQGPEFLTYFNYEAQPDKSGLPSDRFSAERPEGSISTLTIQRTEQRDSAMYRCASSLSPVNYNEQFFGPGTRLTVL.

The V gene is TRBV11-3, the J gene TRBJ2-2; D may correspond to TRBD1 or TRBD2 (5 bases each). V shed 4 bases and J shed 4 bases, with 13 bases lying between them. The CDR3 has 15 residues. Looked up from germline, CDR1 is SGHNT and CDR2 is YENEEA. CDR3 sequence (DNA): TGTGCCAGCAGCTCTACCGGGGCGTCCACCGGGGAGCTGTTTTTT. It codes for CASSSTGASTGELFF.

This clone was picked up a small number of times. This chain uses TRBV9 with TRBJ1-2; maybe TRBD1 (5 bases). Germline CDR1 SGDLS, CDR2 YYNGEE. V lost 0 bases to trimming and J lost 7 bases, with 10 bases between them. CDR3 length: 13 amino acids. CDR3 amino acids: CASSVAGWAGYTF. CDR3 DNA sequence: TGTGCCAGCAGCGTAGCAGGGTGGGCTGGCTACACCTTC.

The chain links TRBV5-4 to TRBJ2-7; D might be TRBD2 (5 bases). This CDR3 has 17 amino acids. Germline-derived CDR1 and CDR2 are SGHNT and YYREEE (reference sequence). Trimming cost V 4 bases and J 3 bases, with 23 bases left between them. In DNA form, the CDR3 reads TGTGCCAGCAGCGACCGCCGACGGACGACGGGATACTACGAGCAGTACTTC. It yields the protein CASSDRRRTTGYYEQYF.

The CDR3 loop reads CASSRPGNSPLHF. The DNA of the CDR3 is TGTGCCAGCAGTCGACCTGGGAATTCACCCCTCCACTTT. The chain employs TRBV28 and TRBJ1-6; D uncertain. Per germline, CDR1 MDHEN and CDR2 SYDVKM. CDR3 length: 13 amino acids. The V end lost 5 bases, the J end lost 7 bases, and 9 bases lay between the germline ends.

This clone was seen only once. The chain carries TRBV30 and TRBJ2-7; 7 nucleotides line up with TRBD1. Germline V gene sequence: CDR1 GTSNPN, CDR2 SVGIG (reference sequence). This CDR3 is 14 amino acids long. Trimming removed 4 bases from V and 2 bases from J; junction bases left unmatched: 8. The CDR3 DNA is TGTGCCTGGACCGACCAGGGGGTGCCCTACGAGCAGTACTTC. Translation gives CAWTDQGVPYEQYF.

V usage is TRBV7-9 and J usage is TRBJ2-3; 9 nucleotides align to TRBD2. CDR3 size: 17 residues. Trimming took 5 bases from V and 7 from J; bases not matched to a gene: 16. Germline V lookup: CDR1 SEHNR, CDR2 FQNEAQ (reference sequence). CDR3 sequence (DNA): TGTGCCAGCAGCCCCCGTTTCTTGCGGGGGGGCACCTATACGCAGTATTTT. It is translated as CASSPRFLRGGTYTQYF.

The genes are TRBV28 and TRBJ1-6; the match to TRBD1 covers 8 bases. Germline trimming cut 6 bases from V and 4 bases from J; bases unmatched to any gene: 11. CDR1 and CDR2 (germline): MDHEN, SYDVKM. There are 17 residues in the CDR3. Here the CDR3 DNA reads TGTGCCAGCAGACCCCTGACAGGGGCAGGGTATAATTCACCCCTCCACTTT. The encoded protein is CASRPLTGAGYNSPLHF.

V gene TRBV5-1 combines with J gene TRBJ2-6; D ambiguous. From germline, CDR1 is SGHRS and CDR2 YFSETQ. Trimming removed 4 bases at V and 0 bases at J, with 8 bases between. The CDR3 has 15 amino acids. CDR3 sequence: CASSLALSGANVLTF. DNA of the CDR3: TGCGCCAGCAGCCTCGCCCTCTCTGGGGCCAACGTCCTGACTTTC.

CDR3 protein: CAETTGPLEKLFF. The CDR3 bases are TGCGCCGAAACGACAGGGCCATTGGAAAAACTGTTTTTT. The chain couples TRBV10-1 to TRBJ1-4; 7 bases agree with TRBD1. The CDR3 runs 13 residues. Germline V gene data show CDR1 as WNHNN and CDR2 as SYGVQD (reference sequence). The J segment lost 8 bases and the V segment lost 11 bases, leaving 11 bases of the junction unmatched.

CDR3 sequence reads: CASSEIGRGYNEQFF. CDR3 DNA: TGTGCCAGCAGTGAAATCGGGCGGGGGTACAATGAGCAGTTCTTC. The rearrangement joins TRBV25-1 to TRBJ2-1; the match to TRBD2 covers 7 bases. Germline V gene lookup returns CDR1 MGHDK and CDR2 SYGVNS. V was clipped by 2 bases and J by 4 bases; unmatched bases: 5. The CDR3 consists of 15 residues. Combining the CDR3 with reference TRBV25-1 and TRBJ2-1 gives the whole variable domain EADIYQTPRYLVIGTGKKITLECSQTMGHDKMYWYQQDPGMELHLIHYSYGVNSTEKGDLSSESTVSRIRTEHFPLTLESARPSHTSQYLCASSEIGRGYNEQFFGPGTRLTVL.

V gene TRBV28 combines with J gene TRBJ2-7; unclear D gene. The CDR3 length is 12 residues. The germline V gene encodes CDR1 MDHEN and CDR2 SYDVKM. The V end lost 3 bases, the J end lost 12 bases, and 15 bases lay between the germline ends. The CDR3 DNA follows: TGTGCCAGCAGTTTTAGTCGAGGACGGCGGTACTTC. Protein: CASSFSRGRRYF.

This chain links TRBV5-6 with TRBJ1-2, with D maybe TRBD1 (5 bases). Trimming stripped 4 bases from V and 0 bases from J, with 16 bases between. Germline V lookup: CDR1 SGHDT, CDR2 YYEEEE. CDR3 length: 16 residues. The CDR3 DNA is TGTGCCAGCAGCAAAGCCGGGACGGCCCCTAACTATGGCTACACCTTC. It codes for CASSKAGTAPNYGYTF.

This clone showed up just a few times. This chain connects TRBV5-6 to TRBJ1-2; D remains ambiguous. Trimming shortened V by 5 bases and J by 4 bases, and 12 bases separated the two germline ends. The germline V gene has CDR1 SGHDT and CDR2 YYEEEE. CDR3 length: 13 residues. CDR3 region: CASRSQPSYGYTF. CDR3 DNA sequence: TGTGCCAGCAGGTCACAGCCTAGCTATGGCTACACCTTC.

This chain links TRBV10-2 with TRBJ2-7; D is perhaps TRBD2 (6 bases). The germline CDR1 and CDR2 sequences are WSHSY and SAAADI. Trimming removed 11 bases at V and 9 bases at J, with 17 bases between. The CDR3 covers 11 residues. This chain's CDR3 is CASGAGLGQYF. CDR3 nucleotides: TGCGCCTCCGGGGCGGGACTCGGGCAGTACTTC.

The CDR3 DNA reads TGTGCCAGCAGTGAATTCGCGGGCCTGGGGGAGCAGTACTTC. Encoded protein: CASSEFAGLGEQYF. V gene TRBV2 combines with J gene TRBJ2-7; possibly TRBD2 for D (5 bases). The germline gives CDR1 SNHLY, CDR2 FYNNEI. This CDR3 has 14 amino acids. V was cut by 2 bases and J by 7 bases, with 15 bases left in between.

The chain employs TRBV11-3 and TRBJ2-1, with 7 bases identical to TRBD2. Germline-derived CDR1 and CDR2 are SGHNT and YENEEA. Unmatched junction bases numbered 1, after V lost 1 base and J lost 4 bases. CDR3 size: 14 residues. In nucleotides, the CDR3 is TGTGCCAGCAGCTTAGCGGGGGGATACAATGAGCAGTTCTTC. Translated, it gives CASSLAGGYNEQFF.

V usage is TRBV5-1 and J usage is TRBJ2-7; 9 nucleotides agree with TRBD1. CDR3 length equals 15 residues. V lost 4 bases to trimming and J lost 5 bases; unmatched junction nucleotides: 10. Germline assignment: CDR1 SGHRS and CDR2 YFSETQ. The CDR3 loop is CASSTTGTGRNEQYF. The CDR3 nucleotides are TGCGCCAGCAGCACAACCGGGACAGGGAGGAACGAGCAGTACTTC.

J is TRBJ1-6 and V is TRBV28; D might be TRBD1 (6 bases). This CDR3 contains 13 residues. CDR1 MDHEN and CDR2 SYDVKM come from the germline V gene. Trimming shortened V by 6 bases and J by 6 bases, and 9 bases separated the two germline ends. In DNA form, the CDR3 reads TGTGCCAGCAGGAGGACAGTTAATTCACCCCTCCACTTT. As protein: CASRRTVNSPLHF.

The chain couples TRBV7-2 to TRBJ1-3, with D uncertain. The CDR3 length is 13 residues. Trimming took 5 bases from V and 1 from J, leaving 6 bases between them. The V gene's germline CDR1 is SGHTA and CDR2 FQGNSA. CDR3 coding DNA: TGTGCCAGCAGCCCCCGTTCTGGAAACACCATATATTTT. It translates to CASSPRSGNTIYF.

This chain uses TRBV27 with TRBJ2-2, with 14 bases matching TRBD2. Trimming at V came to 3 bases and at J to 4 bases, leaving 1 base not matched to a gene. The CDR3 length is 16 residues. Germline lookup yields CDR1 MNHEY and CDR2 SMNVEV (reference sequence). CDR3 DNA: TGTGCCAGCAGTTTGGGACTAGCGGGAGCCACCGGGGAGCTGTTTTTT. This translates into CASSLGLAGATGELFF.